The next 21 T cell receptor beta chains were all read from a single sample in a study of T cells after posttransplantation cyclophosphamide. The assay was immunoSEQ multiplex PCR, and TCRdb's table has in-frame clones only and misses some. This table holds approximately 670 clones, 75% to 85% found once. Sequencing used memory CD8+ T cells sorted from blood. These receptors were taken from a man aged 35 to 55 in good health, CMV-negative, and a related stem cell transplant donor.

The genes are TRBV4-3 and TRBJ1-3; 10 bases are shared with TRBD1. Per the germline V gene, CDR1 is LGHNA and CDR2 is YSLEER. CDR3 length: 16 residues. V lost 2 bases to trimming and J lost 2 bases; unmatched junction nucleotides: 3. The CDR3 reads CASSQTDRGTGNTIYF. DNA for the CDR3: TGCGCCAGCAGCCAAACGGACAGGGGGACTGGAAACACCATATATTTT.

The chain recombines TRBV15 with TRBJ2-3, with a tentative D call TRBD2 (5 bases). This CDR3 is 15 amino acids long. The V and J ends lost 5 bases and 0 bases respectively, with 12 bases between them. Germline CDR1 is LNHNV and CDR2 is YYDKDF (reference sequence). CDR3 nucleotide sequence: TGTGCCACCAGCGGGAGATCATCTAGCACAGATACGCAGTATTTT. It codes for CATSGRSSSTDTQYF. Filled out from reference TRBV15 and TRBJ2-3, the complete variable domain reads DAMVIQNPRYQVTQFGKPVTLSCSQTLNHNVMYWYQQKSSQAPKLLFHYYDKDFNNEADTPDNFQSRRPNTSFCFLDIRSPGLGDTAMYLCATSGRSSSTDTQYFGPGTRLTVL.

Regarding this clone: Compared with germline, one end of the junction differs, possibly owing to a read error. Distinct nucleotide sequences in the sample also encode this CDR3. The chain joins TRBV6-4 to TRBJ2-3; 10 bases line up with TRBD2. The CDR3 spans 15 residues. Germline V gives CDR1 MRHNA, CDR2 SNTAGT. This CDR3 reads CASSDSAGGPDTQYF. The DNA of the CDR3 is TGCGCCAGCAGTGACTCAGCGGGAGGGCCAGATACGCAGTATTTT.

This clone was detected a few times. Distinct nucleotide sequences in the sample also encode this CDR3. V and J are TRBV6-5 and TRBJ2-2, with D possibly TRBD2 on 6 matching bases. Germline assignment: CDR1 MNHEY and CDR2 SVGAGI. V gave up 2 bases and J gave up 7 bases, with 8 bases separating them. The CDR3 runs to 13 residues. This CDR3 reads CASSYRRGGELFF. DNA for the CDR3: TGTGCCAGCAGTTACCGGAGGGGCGGGGAGCTGTTTTTT.

The chain links TRBV5-4 to TRBJ1-4; D is uncertain. The CDR3 runs to 13 residues. V gave up 3 bases and J gave up 11 bases, with 14 bases separating them. Per the germline V gene, CDR1 is SGHNT and CDR2 is YYREEE (reference sequence). CDR3 nucleotides: TGTGCCAGCAGCTCTGGACCGGAGGAGAAACTGTTTTTT. Protein sequence: CASSSGPEEKLFF.

The V and J genes are TRBV7-9 and TRBJ1-1; the D gene is possibly TRBD1 (5 bases). Germline CDR1 reads SEHNR; CDR2 reads FQNEAQ (reference sequence). The CDR3 contains 11 residues. Trimming took 4 bases from V and 9 from J, leaving 9 bases between them. The CDR3 DNA follows: TGTGCCAGCAGCTGGGACTATCAAGCTTTCTTT. Protein sequence: CASSWDYQAFF.

The V and J genes are TRBV2 and TRBJ2-1; the match to TRBD2 covers 8 bases. CDR1 is SNHLY, CDR2 FYNNEI, per germline. V lost 9 bases to trimming and J lost 5 bases; unmatched junction nucleotides: 9. The CDR3 contains 14 residues. The CDR3 reads CASSRTSRNNEQFF. CDR3 bases: TGTGCCAGTTCTCGGACTAGCAGGAACAATGAGCAGTTCTTC.

The chain couples TRBV29-1 to TRBJ2-1; D possibly corresponds to TRBD2 (6 bases). Germline lookup yields CDR1 SQVTM and CDR2 ANQGSEA. The V and J ends lost 4 bases and 13 bases respectively, with 11 bases between them. CDR3 length: 10 amino acids. The CDR3 DNA reads TGCAGCGTTGCTGGCGGGATTCAGTTCTTC. Its protein product is CSVAGGIQFF.

This sequence joins TRBV6-1 and TRBJ2-7; D uncertain. The CDR3 contains 13 residues. Trimming shortened V by 0 bases and J by 10 bases, and 13 bases separated the two germline ends. The germline V gene has CDR1 MNHNS and CDR2 SASEGT. In DNA form, the CDR3 reads TGTGCCAGCAGTGAAGCGGAGACTCAAATACAGTACTTC. Protein sequence: CASSEAETQIQYF.

This clone was counted once. The V and J genes are TRBV6-6 and TRBJ1-1; no reliable D call. The CDR3 sequence is 16 residues long. Per the germline V gene, CDR1 is MNHNY and CDR2 is SVGAGI (reference sequence). V lost 0 bases and J lost 0, with 11 bases in between. The CDR3 protein is CASSYSVLALNTEAFF. In nucleotides, the CDR3 is TGTGCCAGCAGTTACTCGGTCCTGGCCCTGAACACTGAAGCTTTCTTT.

This chain connects TRBV7-9 to TRBJ2-7; maybe TRBD1 (6 bases). V gave up 2 bases and J gave up 3 bases, with 8 bases separating them. Germline-derived CDR1 and CDR2 are SEHNR and FQNEAQ (reference sequence). The CDR3 is 13 residues long. Here the CDR3 DNA reads TGTGCCAGCAGCTTACAGGGGTTCTACGAGCAGTACTTC. Its protein is CASSLQGFYEQYF.

The rearrangement uses TRBV19 and TRBJ1-5, with 7 bases identical to TRBD1. Per germline, CDR1 LNHDA and CDR2 SQIVND (reference sequence). Losses at the gene ends were 3 bases for V and 5 bases for J; bases not matched to a gene: 7. CDR3 length equals 15 residues. DNA of the CDR3: TGTGCCAGTAGTATCTGGCAGGGGGAAGATCAGCCCCAGCATTTT. This sequence encodes CASSIWQGEDQPQHF.

This sequence joins TRBV30 and TRBJ2-7; perhaps TRBD2 as D (5 bases). The germline gives CDR1 GTSNPN, CDR2 SVGIG (reference sequence). The CDR3 is 15 amino acids. With 0 bases removed from V and 1 base from J, the gap between germline ends came to 13 bases. CDR3 loop: CAWSVPVERSYEQYF. In DNA, the CDR3 is TGTGCCTGGAGTGTACCAGTGGAGCGGTCCTACGAGCAGTACTTC.

This clone was counted between two and nine times. The chain joins TRBV19 to TRBJ1-5; TRBD1 is a possible D gene (5 bases). Trimming pared 3 bases from V and 6 bases from J, leaving 15 bases between. The CDR3 runs 15 residues. Germline V gene data show CDR1 as LNHDA and CDR2 as SQIVND (reference sequence). The CDR3 here is CASSINGRESQPQHF. In DNA form, the CDR3 reads TGTGCCAGTAGTATTAATGGCAGGGAAAGTCAGCCCCAGCATTTT.

The chain is built from TRBV5-1 and TRBJ1-1; the match to TRBD1 covers 8 bases. This CDR3 region has 14 residues. Losses at the gene ends were 2 bases for V and 7 bases for J; bases not matched to a gene: 7. CDR1 is SGHRS and CDR2 is YFSETQ in the germline V gene. The CDR3, as DNA: TGCGCCAGCAGCTTCCGGGACAGGTATGTTGAAGCTTTCTTT. This sequence encodes CASSFRDRYVEAFF. Drawing the rest from reference TRBV5-1 and TRBJ1-1, the complete variable domain is KAGVTQTPRYLIKTRGQQVTLSCSPISGHRSVSWYQQTPGQGLQFLFEYFSETQRNKGNFPGRFSGRQFSNSRSEMNVSTLELGDSALYLCASSFRDRYVEAFFGQGTRLTVV.

The rearrangement links TRBV19 to TRBJ1-5; 11 nucleotides line up with TRBD1. The germline CDR1 and CDR2 sequences are LNHDA and SQIVND (reference sequence). V was clipped by 4 bases and J by 5 bases; unmatched bases: 4. This CDR3 is 15 amino acids long. The CDR3 here is CASSTWTGGDQPQHF. The CDR3 coding sequence is TGTGCCAGTAGTACTTGGACAGGGGGCGATCAGCCCCAGCATTTT.

This rearrangement joins TRBV29-1 to TRBJ2-2; D unclear. CDR1 is SQVTM and CDR2 is ANQGSEA in the germline V gene. V was clipped by 4 bases and J by 0 bases, with 6 bases between them. The CDR3 runs to 13 residues. CDR3 sequence reads: CSVVHSNTGELFF. The CDR3, as DNA: TGCAGCGTTGTCCATTCGAACACCGGGGAGCTGTTTTTT.

V usage is TRBV7-6 and J usage is TRBJ2-3; maybe TRBD2 (5 bases). In germline, CDR1 is SGHVS, CDR2 FNYEAQ. Between the trimmed V and J ends, which lost 1 base and 6 bases, there was a span of 8 bases. There are 13 residues in the CDR3. CDR3 residues: CASSLERWDTQYF. The CDR3 DNA reads as TGTGCCAGCAGCTTAGAGCGGTGGGATACGCAGTATTTT.

The chain uses TRBV10-1 and TRBJ2-5, with D maybe TRBD1 (5 bases). The CDR3 is 15 amino acids. The V gene's germline CDR1 is WNHNN and CDR2 SYGVQD (reference sequence). The ends were cut back, 0 bases at V and 3 bases at J, with 11 bases in the middle. CDR3: CASSESGRAEETQYF. The CDR3 DNA reads as TGCGCCAGCAGTGAGTCGGGCAGGGCCGAAGAGACCCAGTACTTC.

This sequence joins TRBV5-8 and TRBJ1-1; 8 nucleotides match TRBD1. V gave up 4 bases and J gave up 1 base; unmatched junction bases: 6. The length of the CDR3 is 15 residues. Germline CDR1 SGHTS, CDR2 YDEGEE. The CDR3: CASSQDGTGNTEAFF. The DNA for the CDR3 is TGTGCCAGCAGCCAAGATGGGACAGGGAACACTGAAGCTTTCTTT.

V and J are TRBV5-1 and TRBJ1-4; 7 bases agree with TRBD1. V shed 1 base, J shed 12 bases, and the junction held 3 bases outside the gene matches. Germline V gives CDR1 SGHRS, CDR2 YFSETQ. The CDR3 has 12 residues. DNA for the CDR3: TGCGCCAGCAGCTTGAAAAGGGGGCAACTGTTTTTT. It translates to CASSLKRGQLFF.